The 23 T cell receptor beta chains given below trace back to one sample, sequenced in a study of blood T cell repertoires in COVID-19. Only in-frame clones appear in the TCRdb table, and some are missing; sequencing was by immunoSEQ multiplex PCR. This table holds under 150,000 clones, about four fifths found once. The sample comprised peripheral blood. The receptors shown here come from a woman of 80 years or more in a cohort sampled during active or convalescent COVID-19.

The chain has TRBV24-1 and TRBJ1-4; possibly TRBD1 for D (5 bases). The CDR3 is 12 amino acids. The germline gives CDR1 KGHDR, CDR2 SFDVKD. V was pared by 10 bases and J by 8 bases, with 13 bases between. CDR3 sequence (DNA): TGTGCCACTCAGGGTGTAAACGAAAAACTGTTTTTT. Protein sequence: CATQGVNEKLFF.

The chain couples TRBV6-1 to TRBJ2-4, with TRBD2 matching over 9 bases. The CDR3 loop spans 16 amino acids. Germline trimming cut 0 bases from V and 9 bases from J; bases unmatched to any gene: 9. The germline V gene encodes CDR1 MNHNS and CDR2 SASEGT. This chain's CDR3 is CASSEALRAGGGIQYF. Written as DNA, the CDR3 is TGTGCCAGCAGTGAAGCGCTTCGAGCGGGGGGTGGCATTCAGTACTTC.

The chain has TRBV4-1 and TRBJ1-3, with TRBD1 matching over 8 bases. Per the germline V gene, CDR1 is MGHRA and CDR2 is YSYEKL. The V segment lost 1 base and the J segment 5 bases; nucleotides outside the gene matches: 7. The CDR3 extends over 16 amino acids. CDR3 in DNA: TGCGCCAGCAGCCAAGGGCCTGACAGGGGAAGAAACACCATATATTTT. It specifies CASSQGPDRGRNTIYF.

This clone was seen a handful of times. The V call is TRBV6-2 or TRBV6-3, the J call TRBJ2-4, with a possible D match to TRBD2 (6 bases). Between the trimmed V and J ends, which lost 1 base and 1 base, there was a span of 8 bases. Germline lookup yields CDR1 MNHEY and CDR2 SVGEGT. This CDR3 comprises 15 residues. In DNA form, the CDR3 reads TGTGCCAGCAGTTACTATCGGGAGGCCAAAAACATTCAGTACTTC. Its translation is CASSYYREAKNIQYF.

This rearrangement joins TRBV7-2 to TRBJ2-1; D unclear. With 1 base removed from V and 7 bases from J, the gap between germline ends came to 5 bases. The germline V gene has CDR1 SGHTA and CDR2 FQGNSA. The CDR3 length is 12 residues. The CDR3 coding sequence is TGTGCCAGCAGCTTAGTCCTTAATGAGCAGTTCTTC. Protein product: CASSLVLNEQFF. Full variable domain (outside the CDR3, taken from reference TRBV7-2 and TRBJ2-1): GAGVSQSPSNKVTEKGKDVELRCDPISGHTALYWYRQSLGQGLEFLIYFQGNSAPDKSGLPSDRFSAERTGGSVSTLTIQRTQQEDSAVYLCASSLVLNEQFFGPGTRLTVL.

This chain joins TRBV3-1 (or the pseudogene TRBV3-2) and TRBJ1-6; D might be TRBD1 (5 bases). This CDR3 region has 15 residues. The germline V gene has CDR1 LGHDT and CDR2 YNNKEL (reference sequence). The V gene lost 3 bases and the J gene lost 8 bases, with 14 bases spanning the gap. Here the CDR3 reads CASSHSGLGDSPLHF. The CDR3 coding sequence is TGTGCCAGCAGCCATTCGGGCCTAGGGGATTCACCCCTCCACTTT.

V is TRBV2 and J is TRBJ2-1; D might be TRBD2 (6 bases). Looked up from germline, CDR1 is SNHLY and CDR2 is FYNNEI. CDR3 length equals 16 residues. V dropped 6 bases and J dropped 4 bases, with 19 bases sitting between them. This chain's CDR3 is CASSRLGGTTYNEQFF. The CDR3 DNA is TGTGCCAGCAGCCGCTTGGGGGGAACGACGTACAATGAGCAGTTCTTC.

V gene TRBV6-5 combines with J gene TRBJ2-7, with 7 bases aligning to TRBD2. V lost 8 bases to trimming and J lost 4 bases; unmatched junction nucleotides: 14. This CDR3 is built from 15 residues. Looked up from germline, CDR1 is MNHEY and CDR2 is SVGAGI. The CDR3 region has the DNA TGTGCCAGCGTGCCCCGGACTAGTGGAGGATACGAGCAGTACGTC. This gives the protein CASVPRTSGGYEQYV.

This clone has a single count. The rearrangement links TRBV12-3 or TRBV12-4 to TRBJ1-1; D remains unclear. This CDR3 is built from 11 residues. Trimming left V 7 bases short and J 3 bases short, with 6 bases between. CDR3 coding DNA: TGTGCCAGCACCTACGACACTGAAGCTTTCTTT. Amino acids: CASTYDTEAFF.

V and J are TRBV5-4 and TRBJ1-1; TRBD1 agrees at 7 bases. Germline values: CDR1 SGHNT, CDR2 YYREEE (reference sequence). The length of the CDR3 is 17 residues. V lost 2 bases, J lost 3 bases, and 13 bases stayed unmatched. The CDR3 DNA is TGTGCCAGCAGCTTTCCGGGACAGACGACTTGGGACACTGAAGCTTTCTTT. Translation: CASSFPGQTTWDTEAFF. Full variable domain (outside the CDR3, taken from reference TRBV5-4 and TRBJ1-1): ETGVTQSPTHLIKTRGQQVTLRCSSQSGHNTVSWYQQALGQGPQFIFQYYREEENGRGNFPPRFSGLQFPNYSSELNVNALELDDSALYLCASSFPGQTTWDTEAFFGQGTRLTVV.

The genes are TRBV19 and TRBJ1-1; D perhaps matches TRBD1 (5 bases). CDR1 and CDR2 (germline): LNHDA, SQIVND (reference sequence). The CDR3 covers 13 residues. Trimming took off 5 bases at V and 2 bases at J, with 9 bases between the two ends. This CDR3 is CASSETANTEAFF. Written as DNA, the CDR3 is TGTGCCAGTAGTGAGACAGCCAACACTGAAGCTTTCTTT. The whole variable domain, filled in from reference TRBV19 and TRBJ1-1, reads DGGITQSPKYLFRKEGQNVTLSCEQNLNHDAMYWYRQDPGQGLRLIYYSQIVNDFQKGDIAEGYSVSREKKESFPLTVTSAQKNPTAFYLCASSETANTEAFFGQGTRLTVV.

This clone was counted a single time. The genes are TRBV7-9 and TRBJ1-3; D unclear. CDR3 length: 17 amino acids. Trimming removed 1 base at V and 0 bases at J, with 13 bases between. Germline V gene lookup returns CDR1 SEHNR and CDR2 FQNEAQ (reference sequence). CDR3 sequence reads: CASSLGVGYISGNTIYF. The CDR3 region has the DNA TGTGCCAGCAGCTTAGGGGTGGGCTACATCTCTGGAAACACCATATATTTT.

The chain links TRBV7-9 to TRBJ1-6; unclear D gene. Germline V lookup: CDR1 SEHNR, CDR2 FQNEAQ (reference sequence). This CDR3 has 16 amino acids. V lost 5 bases and J 9 bases, leaving 20 bases between the germline ends. The CDR3 here is CASSRMTLKRGSPLHF. DNA for the CDR3: TGTGCCAGCAGCCGTATGACCCTTAAACGCGGTTCACCCCTCCACTTT.

The rearrangement uses TRBV6-5 and TRBJ2-7, with a tentative D call TRBD2 (6 bases). Germline V gene lookup returns CDR1 MNHEY and CDR2 SVGAGI. The CDR3 extends over 15 amino acids. Trimming removed 6 bases from V and 0 bases from J, with 15 bases in between. The CDR3 is CASSLRGDFSYEQYF. DNA for the CDR3: TGTGCCAGCAGCCTTCGAGGGGACTTCTCCTACGAGCAGTACTTC.

The chain employs TRBV7-8 and TRBJ1-6; 8 bases fit TRBD1. Trimming took 1 base from V and 9 from J; bases not matched to a gene: 8. Germline-derived CDR1 and CDR2 are SGHVS and FQNEAQ. The CDR3 contains 16 residues. The CDR3, as DNA: TGTGCCAGCAGCTTAGATCAGGCAGGGGGCAGTTCACCCCTCCACTTT. Residues: CASSLDQAGGSSPLHF.

The chain couples TRBV2 to TRBJ1-6, with D unclear. This CDR3 has 14 amino acids. V was shortened by 6 bases and J by 6 bases, with 12 bases between the two germline ends. The germline V gene has CDR1 SNHLY and CDR2 FYNNEI. Written as DNA, the CDR3 is TGTGCCAGCAGCCCTAGCGGGTCTAATTCACCCCTCCACTTT. Translated, it gives CASSPSGSNSPLHF.

The V call is TRBV9, the J call TRBJ2-7, with a possible D match to TRBD2 (5 bases). V gave up 4 bases and J gave up 6 bases, with 17 bases separating them. Germline assignment: CDR1 SGDLS and CDR2 YYNGEE. The CDR3 has 14 residues. CDR3 loop: CASSPVSGEGEQYF. In DNA, the CDR3 is TGTGCCAGCAGCCCCGTCTCCGGGGAAGGCGAGCAGTACTTC.

The V gene is TRBV6-2 or TRBV6-3, the J gene TRBJ2-7, with no clear D. There are 12 residues in the CDR3. V was pared by 6 bases and J by 5 bases, with 11 bases between. From germline, CDR1 is MNHEY and CDR2 SVGEGT. CDR3 in amino acids: CASSSSRHEQYV. The CDR3 coding sequence is TGTGCCAGCAGCTCTTCGCGGCACGAGCAGTACGTC.

The chain recombines TRBV6-5 with TRBJ2-7, with 9 bases identical to TRBD1. The V gene's germline CDR1 is MNHEY and CDR2 SVGAGI. The CDR3 spans 15 residues. V trimming: 6 bases; J trimming: 1 base; junction bases outside the gene matches: 7. CDR3 residues: CASRQGTGRSYEQYV. DNA for the CDR3: TGTGCCAGCAGACAAGGGACAGGGAGGTCCTACGAGCAGTACGTC.

The chain uses TRBV6-4 and TRBJ2-7; D is unresolved. Trimming cost V 0 bases and J 3 bases, with 9 bases left between them. CDR3 length equals 14 residues. Germline V lookup: CDR1 MRHNA, CDR2 SNTAGT. CDR3: CASSDSYQVYEQYV. In DNA, the CDR3 is TGTGCCAGCAGTGACTCGTATCAGGTCTACGAGCAGTACGTC.

The V call is TRBV4-1, the J call TRBJ1-5, with D maybe TRBD1 (6 bases). Germline V gene sequence: CDR1 MGHRA, CDR2 YSYEKL. The CDR3 contains 15 residues. V gave up 2 bases and J gave up 0 bases, with 8 bases separating them. CDR3 nucleotide sequence: TGCGCCAGCAGCCAACACAGGGATAGCAATCAGCCCCAGCATTTT. As protein: CASSQHRDSNQPQHF.

The CDR3 loop reads CASSLGGGAGGLGEQYV. The CDR3 DNA is TGTGCCAGCAGCTTAGGGGGTGGGGCAGGCGGTCTTGGCGAGCAGTACGTC. This chain joins TRBV7-8 and TRBJ2-7, with D perhaps TRBD1 (5 bases). Per germline, CDR1 SGHVS and CDR2 FQNEAQ. Trimming removed 1 base at V and 6 bases at J, with 22 bases between. The length of the CDR3 is 17 residues.

This clone has just one count. The rearrangement joins TRBV19 to TRBJ2-1; 10 nucleotides match TRBD1. The CDR3 totals 17 residues. CDR1 and CDR2 from the germline V gene are LNHDA and SQIVND (reference sequence). The V and J ends lost 5 bases and 8 bases, in that order; junction bases with no gene match: 15. The DNA of the CDR3 is TGTGCCAGTAGTCTGCGACCCCCGGGACAGGGGAATGATGAGCAGTTCTTC. This codes for CASSLRPPGQGNDEQFF.